A selection of T cell receptor beta chains follows, all from one sample in a study of shared clonotypes between healthy human individuals. Libraries were prepared by immunoSEQ multiplex PCR; TCRdb keeps only in-frame clonotypes and omits some of them. This table has roughly 530,000 clones, 90% to 97% appearing once. What was sequenced was naive CD4+ T cells sorted from blood. These receptors came from a woman aged 30 to 39 in good health. CDR3s leave out the opening cysteine and the closing phenylalanine or tryptophan.

>TRBV11-2
ASSLGRGSNQPQH
>TRBV7-8
ASSLVWGDKTYEQY
>TRBV7-2
ASSLFGVGETQY
>TRBV10-3
AISLDGDYGYT
>TRBV28
ASRNPGTSGIGRYEQY
>TRBV7-9
ASSFGRPIPYGYT
>TRBV6-5
ASSYSGVTEAF
>TRBV19
ATARWGVRPQH
>TRBV28
ASSFFAGPEGEQF
>TRBV7-2
ASSLRGGQNYEQY
>TRBV28
ASSPGVAGAGDTQY
>TRBV6-4
ASSQTGGSSGELF
>TRBV4-1
ATSKLQGWAEAF
>TRBV27
ASSRRQGHTEAF
>TRBV11-2
ASSSTSGNYEQY
>TRBV18
ASSPGQEVYEQY
>TRBV5-1
ASSLNLAGLDEQF
>TRBV4-1
ASSQGLAGGAGELF
>TRBV7-2
ASRNGRFGGSETQY
>TRBV11-2
ASSLFYEQY
>TRBV7-2
ASSLAYRVNTEAF
>TRBV10-2
ASRLAGGVYEQY
>TRBV18
ASSLQMSGTARNQPQH
>TRBV6-5
ASSYSIAGGNYEQY
>TRBV29-1
SVSTGSWDGYT
>TRBV4-1
ASSQDTRTSGIVYEQY
>TRBV28
ASSSGTGGPYNEQF
>TRBV30
AGRIPSRPYEQY
>TRBV2
ASSAGGAGNQPQH
>TRBV28
ASSLLPGSQPTQY
>TRBV28
ASSSSRGSGETQY
>TRBV10-1
ASSDRGDYGYT
>TRBV5-1
ASSLEQGGQPQH
>TRBV29-1
SVGGQGTPETQY
>TRBV10-3
AISELGSSQPQH
>TRBV18
ASSPLGSRDNGYT
>TRBV29-1
SGRRSNTGELF
>TRBV6-5
ASSQTGDTYEQY
>TRBV18
ASSLKRTPAYEQY
>TRBV18
ASSRGQGANTEAF
>TRBV5-1
ASTRQGGTSGGFSYEQY
>TRBV7-2
ASSEGYGDSYNEQF
>TRBV19
ASRGSSWTSGTYEQY
>TRBV10-3
AISVRQEDGYT
>TRBV7-7
ASSLSGQGGPQY
>TRBV7-9
ASSLLERWEKLF
>TRBV5-1
ASSSGNLHWDIEISGANVLT
>TRBV19
ASRFTGDTEAF
>TRBV18
ASSPPAGLTDTQY
>TRBV29-1
SVEGGTSGVTTDTQY
>TRBV11-1
ASRHGGDRDNEQF
>TRBV28
ASEPTVGRPYNEQF
>TRBV6-6
ASSYDRGNYGYT
>TRBV30
AWSRRGRQPQH